Following are 26 T cell receptor beta chains from one sample sequenced in a study of early T cells in non-severe SARS-CoV-2 infection. TCRdb redid the calling of the 5' RACE reads with MiXCR, one entry per CDR3 protein. The data hold 65,000 to 90,000 distinct CDR3 sequences, with 9.5% to 15% observed a single time. The sample consisted of whole blood. Receptors were obtained from an adult who was a healthcare worker with PCR-confirmed SARS-CoV-2 infection or an uninfected control (not recorded which).

This clonotype was observed at least ten times. The rearrangement links TRBV4-1 to TRBJ1-2, with D tentatively TRBD1 (5 bases). V lost 0 bases to trimming and J lost 7 bases, with 12 bases between them. This CDR3 region has 14 residues. CDR1 is MGHRA and CDR2 is YSYEKL in the germline V gene. The CDR3 DNA reads as TGCGCCAGCAGCCAAGATTTGTCAGGGTTTGGCTACACCTTC. Its protein product is CASSQDLSGFGYTF.

This clonotype was detected only a few times. V gene TRBV10-3 combines with J gene TRBJ2-1; 9 bases agree with TRBD2. J lost 3 bases, V lost 3 bases, and 6 bases had no gene match. The germline V gene has CDR1 ENHRY and CDR2 SYGVKD. This CDR3 has 16 residues. CDR3 bases: TGTGCCATCAGTGACAGGGCTAGCGGGATCTACAATGAGCAGTTCTTC. This codes for CAISDRASGIYNEQFF.

This clonotype has a handful of counts. V gene TRBV5-1 combines with J gene TRBJ2-7; D is possibly TRBD1 (5 bases). The germline gives CDR1 SGHRS, CDR2 YFSETQ. This CDR3 is 14 amino acids long. V was pared by 2 bases and J by 2 bases, with 11 bases between. The CDR3 spells CASSFDGQTYEQYF. CDR3 bases: TGCGCCAGCAGCTTTGACGGACAAACCTACGAGCAGTACTTC.

This clonotype was counted ten times or more. This CDR3 reads CASSVGQRRTEAFF. DNA of the CDR3: TGTGCCAGCAGCGTAGGGCAAAGGAGGACTGAAGCTTTCTTT. J is TRBJ1-1 and V is TRBV9, with D unresolved. This CDR3 contains 14 residues. Germline assignment: CDR1 SGDLS and CDR2 YYNGEE. V lost 0 bases and J lost 5, with 11 bases in between.

Many counts were recorded for this clonotype. V gene TRBV7-6 combines with J gene TRBJ2-4; 7 nucleotides line up with TRBD1. Germline lookup yields CDR1 SGHVS and CDR2 FNYEAQ. The CDR3 spans 16 residues. V dropped 5 bases and J dropped 0; count of bases not matched to a gene: 7. The CDR3 sequence: CASSILQGLAKNIQYF. Written as DNA, the CDR3 is TGTGCCAGCAGCATATTACAGGGGTTAGCCAAAAACATTCAGTACTTC.

The chain couples TRBV9 to TRBJ1-1; unclear D gene. The CDR3 sequence is 15 residues long. Germline CDR1 and CDR2: SGDLS and YYNGEE. V lost 4 bases to trimming and J lost 5 bases, with 18 bases between them. DNA for the CDR3: TGTGCCAGCAGCCCCCCCCCGGAGGGCCGGACTGAAGCTTTCTTT. Translation gives CASSPPPEGRTEAFF.

This rearrangement joins TRBV6-5 to TRBJ2-3, with D perhaps assigned TRBD1 or TRBD2 (5 bases each). This CDR3 has 16 amino acids. Deletions cut 0 bases from V and 1 base from J, with 11 bases between. Germline CDR1 and CDR2: MNHEY and SVGAGI. As DNA, the CDR3 is TGTGCCAGCAGTTACTCGATGGGGGTGGGCACAGATACGCAGTATTTT. Translated: CASSYSMGVGTDTQYF.

The V and J genes are TRBV20-1 and TRBJ2-7; 9 nucleotides agree with TRBD2. The CDR3 is made up of 13 amino acids. Germline loops: CDR1 DFQATT, CDR2 SNEGSKA (reference sequence). J gave up 3 bases and V 1 base, and 1 base lay outside the gene matches. For the CDR3, the DNA is TGCAGTGCTAGAGGGACTAGCGACTACGAGCAGTACTTC. Translation gives CSARGTSDYEQYF.

This clonotype has only a few counts. Here the CDR3 reads CASSYGTGGNYGYTF. Written as DNA, the CDR3 is TGTGCCAGCAGTTATGGGACAGGGGGTAACTATGGCTACACCTTC. The chain employs TRBV6-6 and TRBJ1-2, with 11 positions matching TRBD1. V was pared by 3 bases and J by 1 base, with 1 base of the junction left unmatched. This CDR3 has 15 residues. Looked up from germline, CDR1 is MNHNY and CDR2 is SVGAGI (reference sequence).

There are a few counts of this clonotype. The chain employs TRBV7-6 and TRBJ2-3, with D possibly matching TRBD1 (6 bases). Germline values: CDR1 SGHVS, CDR2 FNYEAQ. CDR3 size: 14 residues. Trimming removed 3 bases at V and 4 bases at J, with 11 bases between. CDR3 DNA: TGTGCCAGCAGCTTCGGTGGGGGCCCAGATACGCAGTATTTT. The encoded protein is CASSFGGGPDTQYF.

This clonotype was observed once. The J gene is TRBJ2-1, the V gene TRBV7-3; D may match TRBD1 or TRBD2 (6 bases each). The CDR3 runs to 15 residues. Germline V gene data show CDR1 as SGHTA and CDR2 as FQGTGA. The ends were cut back, 6 bases at V and 7 bases at J, with 19 bases in the middle. DNA for the CDR3: TGTGCCAGCAGGGAAACTAGAGGGGGGATTAATGAGCAGTTCTTC. Translated, it gives CASRETRGGINEQFF.

In this sample, this clonotype turned up a few times. The chain combines TRBV5-8 with TRBJ1-6, with TRBD1 as a possible D gene (5 bases). The CDR3 has 16 amino acids. V was clipped by 3 bases and J by 7 bases, with 17 bases between them. Germline V gene sequence: CDR1 SGHTS, CDR2 YDEGEE. The CDR3 loop reads CASSSLTASVNSPLHF. DNA of the CDR3: TGTGCCAGCAGCTCTCTGACAGCTTCCGTAAATTCACCCCTCCACTTT. The full variable domain, completed using reference TRBV5-8 and TRBJ1-6, is EAGVTQSPTHLIKTRGQQATLRCSPISGHTSVYWYQQALGLGLQFLLWYDEGEERNRGNFPPRFSGRQFPNYSSELNVNALELEDSALYLCASSSLTASVNSPLHFGNGTRLTVT.

This clonotype was counted many times. The chain links TRBV7-9 to TRBJ2-1; the D is unclear. Germline values: CDR1 SEHNR, CDR2 FQNEAQ (reference sequence). Trimming removed 3 bases at V and 4 bases at J, with 16 bases between. The CDR3 runs to 16 residues. DNA for the CDR3: TGTGCCAGCAGCTTTAAATTGGGTAGGGATTACAATGAGCAGTTCTTC. Amino acids: CASSFKLGRDYNEQFF.

This clonotype occurred a few times. The chain links TRBV29-1 to TRBJ2-6; D gene ambiguous. V gave up 3 bases and J gave up 4 bases, with 7 bases separating them. Germline assignment: CDR1 SQVTM and CDR2 ANQGSEA. The CDR3 totals 13 residues. CDR3 nucleotide sequence: TGCAGCGTTGACCCGTCCGGGGCCAACGTCCTGACTTTC. It encodes CSVDPSGANVLTF.

There are many counts of this clonotype. J is TRBJ2-1 and V is TRBV6-2 or TRBV6-3; no clear D. CDR3 length equals 12 residues. Germline V gene sequence: CDR1 MNHEY, CDR2 SVGEGT. Trimming removed 2 bases at V and 7 bases at J, with 6 bases between. The CDR3 loop reads CASSYGLNEQFF. In DNA, the CDR3 is TGTGCCAGCAGTTACGGGTTGAATGAGCAGTTCTTC.

This clonotype was recorded a few times. J is TRBJ2-7 and V is TRBV4-1, with D possibly matching TRBD2 (5 bases). V was pared by 5 bases and J by 4 bases, with 12 bases between. Germline CDR1 MGHRA, CDR2 YSYEKL. This CDR3 is built from 13 residues. CDR3: CASSGLSGYEQYF. The CDR3 nucleotides read TGCGCCAGCAGCGGACTTTCAGGTTACGAGCAGTACTTC.

Details on this clonotype: A single base separates this from a much larger clone, so it may be a read error. The CDR3 here is CASSTGRPANTEAFF. As DNA, the CDR3 is TGTGCCAGCAGCACGGGCCGACCCGCGAACACTGAAGCTTTCTTT. This chain joins TRBV21-1 and TRBJ1-1. TRBV21-1 is annotated as a pseudogene. The CDR3 totals 15 residues.

The rearrangement joins TRBV19 to TRBJ2-3; 7 bases match TRBD2. After removal of 5 bases from V and 2 bases from J, the junction contained 13 bases not matched to a gene. The CDR3 is 17 residues long. Germline V gives CDR1 LNHDA, CDR2 SQIVND (reference sequence). The CDR3 region is CASSWGLAGVTTDTQYF. The CDR3 DNA reads TGTGCCAGTAGTTGGGGCCTCGCGGGAGTGACCACAGATACGCAGTATTTT.

In this sample, this clonotype turned up many times. V and J are TRBV6-2 or TRBV6-3 and TRBJ2-3; D possibly corresponds to TRBD1 (6 bases). CDR1 and CDR2 (germline): MNHEY, SVGEGT. V was pared by 1 base and J by 3 bases, with 8 bases between. This CDR3 has 14 residues. The CDR3: CASSYLGATDTQYF. The CDR3 DNA sequence: TGTGCCAGCAGTTACTTGGGGGCGACAGATACGCAGTATTTT.

This sequence joins TRBV24-1 and TRBJ2-3, with D perhaps matching TRBD1 (6 bases). The CDR3 totals 15 residues. V lost 7 bases and J 0 bases, leaving 13 bases between the germline ends. Germline V CDR1 and CDR2: KGHDR, SFDVKD. Here the CDR3 DNA reads TGTGCCACCAGCTACAGCCAGGGGAGCACAGATACGCAGTATTTT. Amino acids: CATSYSQGSTDTQYF.

The chain joins TRBV7-9 to TRBJ2-2; perhaps TRBD1 as D (5 bases). Per the germline V gene, CDR1 is SEHNR and CDR2 is FQNEAQ (reference sequence). V lost 1 base to trimming and J lost 0 bases, with 9 bases between them. The CDR3 sequence is 16 residues long. The CDR3 DNA reads as TGTGCCAGCAGCTTAGGGCAGGGTACGAACACCGGGGAGCTGTTTTTT. It codes for CASSLGQGTNTGELFF.

This clonotype was counted ten times or more. The rearrangement uses TRBV18 and TRBJ2-7; D remains unclear. The CDR3 runs 16 residues. Germline lookup yields CDR1 KGHSH and CDR2 LQKENI. Trimming stripped 2 bases from V and 2 bases from J, with 16 bases between. The CDR3 DNA is TGTGCCAGCTCACCAGGAAGGCCTATGGATCCCTACGAGCAGTACTTC. This sequence encodes CASSPGRPMDPYEQYF.

The chain joins TRBV13 to TRBJ2-7; D is perhaps TRBD2 (7 bases). The length of the CDR3 is 14 residues. CDR1 PRHDT and CDR2 FYEKMQ come from the germline V gene (reference sequence). V gave up 7 bases and J gave up 6 bases, with 19 bases separating them. The CDR3 sequence: CASTQGGGLFEQYF. Written as DNA, the CDR3 is TGTGCCAGCACCCAAGGGGGGGGGCTGTTCGAGCAGTACTTC.

This clonotype turned up a few times. CDR3 region: CASSVESRANTDTQYF. CDR3 in DNA: TGTGCCAGCAGCGTAGAGTCGAGGGCCAACACAGATACGCAGTATTTT. The chain is built from TRBV9 and TRBJ2-3; D may be TRBD2 (5 bases). CDR3 size: 16 residues. CDR1 is SGDLS, CDR2 YYNGEE, per germline. Trimming stripped 0 bases from V and 2 bases from J, with 13 bases between.

This clonotype was detected ten times or more. V is TRBV7-6 and J is TRBJ2-1; TRBD2 matches at 12 bases. V lost 5 bases to trimming and J lost 9 bases; unmatched junction nucleotides: 8. Germline CDR1 reads SGHVS; CDR2 reads FNYEAQ. This CDR3 has 15 amino acids. CDR3 protein: CASSASSGGAGEQFF. For the CDR3, the DNA is TGTGCCAGCAGCGCATCTAGCGGGGGGGCCGGTGAGCAGTTCTTC.

The CDR3 DNA reads TGCAGCGTTCGGGGGAGCAATCAGCCCCAGCATTTT. Amino acids: CSVRGSNQPQHF. This chain connects TRBV29-1 to TRBJ1-5; perhaps TRBD1 as D (5 bases). The CDR3 runs to 12 residues. V shed 5 bases and J shed 1 base, with 6 bases lying between them. CDR1 and CDR2 from the germline V gene are SQVTM and ANQGSEA.